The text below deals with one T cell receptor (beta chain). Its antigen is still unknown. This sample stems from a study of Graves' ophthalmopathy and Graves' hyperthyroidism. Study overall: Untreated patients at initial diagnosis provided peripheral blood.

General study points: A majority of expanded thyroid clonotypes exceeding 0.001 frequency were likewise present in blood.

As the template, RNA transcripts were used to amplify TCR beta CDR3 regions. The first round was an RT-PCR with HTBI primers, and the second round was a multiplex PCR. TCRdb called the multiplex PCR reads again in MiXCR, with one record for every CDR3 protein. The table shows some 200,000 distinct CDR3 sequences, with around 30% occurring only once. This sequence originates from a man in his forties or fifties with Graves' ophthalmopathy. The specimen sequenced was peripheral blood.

CDR3 DNA: TGTGCCAGTAGTATAGATTGGGCACGGAACACTGAAGCTTTCTTT. Translated, it gives CASSIDWARNTEAFF. The rearrangement joins TRBV19 to TRBJ1-1; D is undetermined. The CDR3 spans 15 residues. Trimming left V 0 bases short and J 1 base short, with 9 bases between. In germline, CDR1 is LNHDA, CDR2 SQIVND (reference sequence).